This T cell receptor (beta chain) stems from a study of cytomegalovirus exposure and HLA in healthy donors. Background on the study: Some 80 million unique TCR sequences came from HLA-typed donors in an early release.

V gave up 0 bases and J gave up 7 bases, with 16 bases separating them. Germline V gene data show CDR1 as MNHEY and CDR2 as SVGAGI. The CDR3 loop spans 16 amino acids. Use of 60 Vbeta and 13 Jbeta primers characterized the PCR. The repertoire was sequenced with immunoSEQ multiplex PCR; TCRdb's copy has only in-frame clones and lacks some. The table shows fewer than 150,000 clones, with 60% to 80% occurring only once. This clonotype was obtained from a man over 45 in good health and CMV-seropositive. The sequencing input was PBMCs. This chain connects TRBV6-5 to TRBJ2-4; D call uncertain. The CDR3 loop is CASSYSSGLIPNIQYF. CDR3 nucleotide sequence: TGTGCCAGCAGTTACTCGAGTGGTCTCATACCCAACATTCAGTACTTC.